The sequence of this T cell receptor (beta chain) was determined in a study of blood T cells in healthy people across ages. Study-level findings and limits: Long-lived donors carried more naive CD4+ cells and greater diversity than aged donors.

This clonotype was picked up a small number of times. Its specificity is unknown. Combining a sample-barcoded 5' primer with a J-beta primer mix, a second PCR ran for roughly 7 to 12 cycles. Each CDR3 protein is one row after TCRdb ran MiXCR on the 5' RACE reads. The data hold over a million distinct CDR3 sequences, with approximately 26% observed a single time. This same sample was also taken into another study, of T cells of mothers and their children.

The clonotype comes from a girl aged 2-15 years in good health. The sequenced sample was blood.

CDR3 nucleotides: TGTGCCAGCAGCTTGGGACTAGCGTGGGATAATGAGCAGTTCTTC. This codes for CASSLGLAWDNEQFF. V gene TRBV7-2 combines with J gene TRBJ2-1, with 10 bases fitting TRBD2. V dropped 3 bases and J dropped 7; count of bases not matched to a gene: 6. Germline V gene data show CDR1 as SGHTA and CDR2 as FQGNSA. This CDR3 is 15 amino acids long.